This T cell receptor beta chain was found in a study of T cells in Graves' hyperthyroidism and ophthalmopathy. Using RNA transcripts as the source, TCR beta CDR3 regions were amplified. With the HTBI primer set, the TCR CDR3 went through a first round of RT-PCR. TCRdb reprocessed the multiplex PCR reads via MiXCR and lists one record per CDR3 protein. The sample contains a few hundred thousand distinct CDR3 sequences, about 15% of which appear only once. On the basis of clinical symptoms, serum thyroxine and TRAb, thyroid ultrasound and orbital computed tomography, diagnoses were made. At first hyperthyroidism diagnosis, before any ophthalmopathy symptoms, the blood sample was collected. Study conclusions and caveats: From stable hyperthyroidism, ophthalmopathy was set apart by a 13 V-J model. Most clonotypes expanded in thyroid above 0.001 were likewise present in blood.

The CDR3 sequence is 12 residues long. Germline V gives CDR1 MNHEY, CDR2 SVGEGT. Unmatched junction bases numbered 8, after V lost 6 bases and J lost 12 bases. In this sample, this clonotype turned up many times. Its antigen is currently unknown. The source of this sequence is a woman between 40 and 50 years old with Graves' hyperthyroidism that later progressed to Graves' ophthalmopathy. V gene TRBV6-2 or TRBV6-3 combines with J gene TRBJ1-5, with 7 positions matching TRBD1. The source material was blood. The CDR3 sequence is CASSRTGSNQHF. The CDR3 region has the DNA TGTGCCAGCAGCAGGACAGGTTCTAACCAGCATTTT.